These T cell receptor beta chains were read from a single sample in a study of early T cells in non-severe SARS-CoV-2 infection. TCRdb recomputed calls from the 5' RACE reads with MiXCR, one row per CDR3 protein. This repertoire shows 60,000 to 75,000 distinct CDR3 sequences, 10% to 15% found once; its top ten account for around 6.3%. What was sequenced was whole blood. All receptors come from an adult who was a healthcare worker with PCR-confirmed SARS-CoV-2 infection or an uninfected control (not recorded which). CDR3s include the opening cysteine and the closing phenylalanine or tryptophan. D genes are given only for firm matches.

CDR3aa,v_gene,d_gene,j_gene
CASSLEVALDYNEQFF,TRBV11-2,-,TRBJ2-1
CASSTSGGARYEQYF,TRBV28,TRBD2,TRBJ2-7
CSARSRLDSYEQYF,TRBV20-1,-,TRBJ2-7
CASSPVPRGGDTQYF,TRBV3-1,TRBD2,TRBJ2-3
CSARDGTLNTGELFF,TRBV20-1,-,TRBJ2-2
CSVGSMVTGYTF,TRBV29-1,-,TRBJ1-2
CASSRPNTEAFF,TRBV18,-,TRBJ1-1
CSARGSNQPQHF,TRBV20-1,-,TRBJ1-5
CAIKAGGTDTQYF,TRBV10-3,-,TRBJ2-3
CASRGLRNTEAFF,TRBV10-1,-,TRBJ1-1
CASRRLSYNEQFF,TRBV12-3/TRBV12-4,-,TRBJ2-1
CSTRMGNTGELFF,TRBV29-1,-,TRBJ2-2
CASSQAGGNQPQHF,TRBV3-1,-,TRBJ1-5
CGGDTQYF,TRBV29-1,-,TRBJ2-3
CSVDQNNEQFF,TRBV29-1,-,TRBJ2-1
CASSSPRTGRWDTQYF,TRBV28,TRBD1,TRBJ2-3
CASSLRGMGYTGELFF,TRBV5-5,-,TRBJ2-2
CASSLSGTSGTRGKFF,TRBV12-3/TRBV12-4,TRBD2,TRBJ2-1
CASSQFTGTGTYEQYF,TRBV18,TRBD1,TRBJ2-7
CASGPDLGGEQYF,TRBV13,-,TRBJ2-7
CASSIPSGVNTGELFF,TRBV19,TRBD2,TRBJ2-2
CAIRGQANTGELFF,TRBV10-3,TRBD1,TRBJ2-2
CASNQDNNYGYTF,TRBV5-1,-,TRBJ1-2